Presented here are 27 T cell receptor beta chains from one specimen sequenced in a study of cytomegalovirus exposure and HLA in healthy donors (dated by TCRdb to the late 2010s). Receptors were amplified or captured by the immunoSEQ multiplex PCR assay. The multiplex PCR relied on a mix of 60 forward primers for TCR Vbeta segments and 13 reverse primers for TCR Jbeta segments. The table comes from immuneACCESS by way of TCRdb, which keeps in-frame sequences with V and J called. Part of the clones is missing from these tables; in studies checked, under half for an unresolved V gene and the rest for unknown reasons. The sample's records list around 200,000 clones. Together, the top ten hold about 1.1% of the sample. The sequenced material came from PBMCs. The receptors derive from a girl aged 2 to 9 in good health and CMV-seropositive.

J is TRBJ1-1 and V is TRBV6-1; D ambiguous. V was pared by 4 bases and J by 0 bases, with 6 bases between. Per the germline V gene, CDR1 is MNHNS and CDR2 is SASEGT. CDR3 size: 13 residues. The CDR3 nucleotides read TGTGCCAGCAGTGTACAATTGAACACTGAAGCTTTCTTT. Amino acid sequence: CASSVQLNTEAFF.

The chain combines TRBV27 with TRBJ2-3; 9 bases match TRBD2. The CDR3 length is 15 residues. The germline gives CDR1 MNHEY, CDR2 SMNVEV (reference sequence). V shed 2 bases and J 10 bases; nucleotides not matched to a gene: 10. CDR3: CASSLVPSGKVSQYF. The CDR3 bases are TGTGCCAGCAGTTTAGTCCCTAGCGGGAAGGTTTCGCAGTATTTT.

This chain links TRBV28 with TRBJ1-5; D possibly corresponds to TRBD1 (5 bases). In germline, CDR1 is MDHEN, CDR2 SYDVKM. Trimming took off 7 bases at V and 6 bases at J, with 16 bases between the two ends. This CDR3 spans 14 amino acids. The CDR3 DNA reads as TGTGCCAGCACGCCGGGGGTAGAGGGTCAGCCCCAGCATTTT. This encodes CASTPGVEGQPQHF. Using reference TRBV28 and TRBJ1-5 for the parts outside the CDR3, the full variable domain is DVKVTQSSRYLVKRTGEKVFLECVQDMDHENMFWYRQDPGLGLRLIYFSYDVKMKEKGDIPEGYSVSREKKERFSLILESASTNQTSMYLCASTPGVEGQPQHFGDGTRLSIL.

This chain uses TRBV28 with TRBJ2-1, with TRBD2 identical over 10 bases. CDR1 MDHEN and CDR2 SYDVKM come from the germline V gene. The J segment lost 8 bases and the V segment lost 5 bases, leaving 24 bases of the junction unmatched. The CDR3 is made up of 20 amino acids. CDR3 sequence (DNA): TGTGCCAGCAGTCTACCCTCCGTCCTCTCACTAGCGGGACTCAGCTATGAGCAGTTCTTC. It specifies CASSLPSVLSLAGLSYEQFF. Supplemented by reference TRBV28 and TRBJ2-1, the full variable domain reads DVKVTQSSRYLVKRTGEKVFLECVQDMDHENMFWYRQDPGLGLRLIYFSYDVKMKEKGDIPEGYSVSREKKERFSLILESASTNQTSMYLCASSLPSVLSLAGLSYEQFFGPGTRLTVL.

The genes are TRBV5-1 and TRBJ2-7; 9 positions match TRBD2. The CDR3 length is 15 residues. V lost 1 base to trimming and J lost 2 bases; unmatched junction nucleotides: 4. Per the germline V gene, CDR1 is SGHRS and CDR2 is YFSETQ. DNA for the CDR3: TGCGCCAGCAGCTTGAAGGCGGGAGGGACCTACGAGCAGTACTTC. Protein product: CASSLKAGGTYEQYF.

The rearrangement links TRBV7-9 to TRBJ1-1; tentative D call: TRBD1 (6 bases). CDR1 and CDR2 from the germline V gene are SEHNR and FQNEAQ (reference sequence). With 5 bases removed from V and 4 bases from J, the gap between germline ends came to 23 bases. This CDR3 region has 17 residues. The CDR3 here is CASSAQQGWRRGTEAFF. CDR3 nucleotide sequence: TGTGCCAGCAGCGCCCAACAGGGATGGAGAAGGGGCACTGAAGCTTTCTTT.

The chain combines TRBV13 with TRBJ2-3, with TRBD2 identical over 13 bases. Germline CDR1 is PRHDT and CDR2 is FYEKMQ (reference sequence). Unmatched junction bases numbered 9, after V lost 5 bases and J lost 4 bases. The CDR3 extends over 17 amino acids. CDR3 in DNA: TGTGCCAGCAGCGCGGGACTAGCGGGACCGGGGCCAGATACGCAGTATTTT. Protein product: CASSAGLAGPGPDTQYF.

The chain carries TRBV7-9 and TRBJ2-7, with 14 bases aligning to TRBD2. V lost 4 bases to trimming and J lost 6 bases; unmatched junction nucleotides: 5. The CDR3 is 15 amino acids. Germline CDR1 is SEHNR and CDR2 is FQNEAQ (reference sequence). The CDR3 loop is CASSSGLAGVPEQYF. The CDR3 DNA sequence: TGTGCCAGCAGCTCGGGACTAGCGGGAGTCCCCGAGCAGTACTTC.

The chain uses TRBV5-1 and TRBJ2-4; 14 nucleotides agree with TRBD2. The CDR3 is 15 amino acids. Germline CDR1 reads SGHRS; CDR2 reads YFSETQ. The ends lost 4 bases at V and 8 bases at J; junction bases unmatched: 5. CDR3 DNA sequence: TGCGCCAGCAGCCTAGGGACTAGCGGGAGTGACATTCAGTACTTC. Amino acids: CASSLGTSGSDIQYF.

The CDR3 DNA reads as TGTGCCAGCACCGCCGGACAGGGGGCGCATGAGCAGTTCTTC. Protein sequence: CASTAGQGAHEQFF. This sequence joins TRBV6-4 and TRBJ2-1; TRBD1 agrees at 11 bases. The CDR3 is 14 residues long. V lost 7 bases and J lost 8; bases outside the gene matches: 7. Per the germline V gene, CDR1 is MRHNA and CDR2 is SNTAGT.

This CDR3 is CASSPGDRLTTEAFF. As DNA, the CDR3 is TGTGCCAGCAGCCCGGGTGACAGGTTGACCACTGAAGCTTTCTTT. This chain connects TRBV5-6 to TRBJ1-1; D is possibly TRBD1 (6 bases). The CDR3 sequence is 15 residues long. V lost 4 bases and J 4 bases, leaving 17 bases between the germline ends. Looked up from germline, CDR1 is SGHDT and CDR2 is YYEEEE.

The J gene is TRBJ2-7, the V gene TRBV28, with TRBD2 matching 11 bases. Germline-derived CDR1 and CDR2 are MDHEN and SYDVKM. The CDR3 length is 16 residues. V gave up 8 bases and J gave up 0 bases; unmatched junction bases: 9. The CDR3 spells CASGQHLAGGSYEQYF. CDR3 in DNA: TGTGCCAGCGGCCAGCATCTAGCGGGAGGCTCCTACGAGCAGTACTTC. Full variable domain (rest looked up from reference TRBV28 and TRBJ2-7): DVKVTQSSRYLVKRTGEKVFLECVQDMDHENMFWYRQDPGLGLRLIYFSYDVKMKEKGDIPEGYSVSREKKERFSLILESASTNQTSMYLCASGQHLAGGSYEQYFGPGTRLTVT.

This CDR3 reads CASSFRRGTNEKLFF. The CDR3 region has the DNA TGTGCCAGCAGCTTTCGGCGGGGAACTAATGAAAAACTGTTTTTT. The chain employs TRBV11-2 and TRBJ1-4; unclear D gene. CDR1 SGHAT and CDR2 FQNNGV come from the germline V gene. The CDR3 consists of 15 residues. Trimming pared 3 bases from V and 1 base from J, leaving 9 bases between. The full variable domain, rest sourced from reference TRBV11-2 and TRBJ1-4, is EAGVAQSPRYKIIEKRQSVAFWCNPISGHATLYWYQQILGQGPKLLIQFQNNGVVDDSQLPKDRFSAERLKGVDSTLKIQPAKLEDSAVYLCASSFRRGTNEKLFFGSGTQLSVL.

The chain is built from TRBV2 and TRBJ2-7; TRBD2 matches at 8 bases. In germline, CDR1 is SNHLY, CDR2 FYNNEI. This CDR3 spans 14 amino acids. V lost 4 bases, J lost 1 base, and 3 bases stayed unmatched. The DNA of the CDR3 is TGTGCCAGCAGTGGGGCGGGAGGTTCCTACGAGCAGTACTTC. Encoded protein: CASSGAGGSYEQYF. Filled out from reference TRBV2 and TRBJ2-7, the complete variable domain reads EPEVTQTPSHQVTQMGQEVILRCVPISNHLYFYWYRQILGQKVEFLVSFYNNEISEKSEIFDDQFSVERPDGSNFTLKIRSTKLEDSAMYFCASSGAGGSYEQYFGPGTRLTVT.

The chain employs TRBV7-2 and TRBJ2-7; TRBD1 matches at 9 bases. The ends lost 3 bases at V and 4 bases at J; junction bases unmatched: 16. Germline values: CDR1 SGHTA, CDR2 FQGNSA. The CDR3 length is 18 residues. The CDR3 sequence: CASSLGTGLSGMDYEQYF. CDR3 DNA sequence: TGTGCCAGCAGCTTGGGGACAGGGCTGTCGGGAATGGATTACGAGCAGTACTTC.

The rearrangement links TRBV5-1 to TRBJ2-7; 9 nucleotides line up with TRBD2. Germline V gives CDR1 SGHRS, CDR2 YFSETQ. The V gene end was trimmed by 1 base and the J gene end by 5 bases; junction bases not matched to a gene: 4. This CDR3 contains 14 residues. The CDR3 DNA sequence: TGCGCCAGCAGCTTGACTAGCGGGTCCGACGAGCAGTACTTC. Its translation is CASSLTSGSDEQYF.

As DNA, the CDR3 is TGTGCCAGCAGGAGCCTGGGGGGTGACTATGGCTACACCTTC. Protein sequence: CASRSLGGDYGYTF. This chain joins TRBV6-5 and TRBJ1-2; D is possibly TRBD1 (5 bases). The CDR3 runs 14 residues. Germline V gives CDR1 MNHEY, CDR2 SVGAGI. Trimming took off 6 bases at V and 3 bases at J, with 14 bases between the two ends.

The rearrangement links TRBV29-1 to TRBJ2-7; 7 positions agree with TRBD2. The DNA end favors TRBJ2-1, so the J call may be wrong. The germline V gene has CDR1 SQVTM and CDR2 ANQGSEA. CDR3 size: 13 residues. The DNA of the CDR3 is TGCAGCGTTGATGGACTAGACACCAATGAGCAGTTCTTC. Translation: CSVDGLDTNEQFF.

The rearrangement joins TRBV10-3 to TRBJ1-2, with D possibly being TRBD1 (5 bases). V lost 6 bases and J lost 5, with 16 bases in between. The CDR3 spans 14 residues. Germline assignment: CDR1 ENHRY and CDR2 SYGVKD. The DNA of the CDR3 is TGTGCCATCAGGGTCCAGGGTAACGGGTATGGCTACACCTTC. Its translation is CAIRVQGNGYGYTF.

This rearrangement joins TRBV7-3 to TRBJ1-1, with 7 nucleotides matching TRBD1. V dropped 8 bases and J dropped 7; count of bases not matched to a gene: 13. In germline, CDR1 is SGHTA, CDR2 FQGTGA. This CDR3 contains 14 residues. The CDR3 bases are TGTGCCAGCGCAGTCCACGGAGGGGGCCGTGAAGCTTTCTTT. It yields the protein CASAVHGGGREAFF.

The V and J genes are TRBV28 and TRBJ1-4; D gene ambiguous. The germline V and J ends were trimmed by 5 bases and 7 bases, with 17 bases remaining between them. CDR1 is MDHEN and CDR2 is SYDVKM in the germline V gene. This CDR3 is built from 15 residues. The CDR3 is CASSTAGSRREKLFF. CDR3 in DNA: TGTGCCAGCAGTACCGCGGGCAGCAGGCGTGAAAAACTGTTTTTT. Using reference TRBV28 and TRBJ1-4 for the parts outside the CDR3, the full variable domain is DVKVTQSSRYLVKRTGEKVFLECVQDMDHENMFWYRQDPGLGLRLIYFSYDVKMKEKGDIPEGYSVSREKKERFSLILESASTNQTSMYLCASSTAGSRREKLFFGSGTQLSVL.

The CDR3 sequence is CAMGLAGPYEQYF. CDR3 in DNA: TGTGCCATGGGACTAGCGGGCCCCTACGAGCAGTACTTC. This chain links TRBV6-1 with TRBJ2-5, with 12 nucleotides matching TRBD2. The J call may be faulty, since TRBJ2-7 better matches the DNA end. The CDR3 extends over 13 amino acids. Germline CDR1 MNHNS, CDR2 SASEGT.

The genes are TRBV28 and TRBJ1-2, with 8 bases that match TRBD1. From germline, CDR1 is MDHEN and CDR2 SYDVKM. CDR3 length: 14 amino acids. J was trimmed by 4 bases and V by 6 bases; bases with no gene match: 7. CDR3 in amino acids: CASSPDRAAYGYTF. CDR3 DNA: TGTGCCAGCAGCCCGGACAGGGCGGCCTATGGCTACACCTTC.

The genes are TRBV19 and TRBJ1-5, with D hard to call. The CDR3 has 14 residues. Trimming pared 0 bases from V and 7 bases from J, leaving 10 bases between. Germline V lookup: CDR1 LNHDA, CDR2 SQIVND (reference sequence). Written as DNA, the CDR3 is TGTGCCAGTAGTATAGAAGAGACCGGGCAGCCCCAGCATTTT. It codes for CASSIEETGQPQHF. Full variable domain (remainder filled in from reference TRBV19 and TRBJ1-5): DGGITQSPKYLFRKEGQNVTLSCEQNLNHDAMYWYRQDPGQGLRLIYYSQIVNDFQKGDIAEGYSVSREKKESFPLTVTSAQKNPTAFYLCASSIEETGQPQHFGDGTRLSIL.

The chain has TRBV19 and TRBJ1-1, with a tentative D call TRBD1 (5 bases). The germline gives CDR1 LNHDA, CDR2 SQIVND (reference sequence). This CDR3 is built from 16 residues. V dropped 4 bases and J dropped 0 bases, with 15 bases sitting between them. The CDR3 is CASSSPSGLMNTEAFF. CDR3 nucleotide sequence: TGTGCCAGTAGTAGCCCCTCAGGGCTTATGAACACTGAAGCTTTCTTT.

CDR3 sequence (DNA): TGTGCCAGCAGTCCCCTAGGGGGTGGCTACACCTTC. This translates into CASSPLGGGYTF. J is TRBJ1-2 and V is TRBV6-5, with D tentatively TRBD1 (6 bases). Germline V gene lookup returns CDR1 MNHEY and CDR2 SVGAGI. Trimming removed 5 bases from V and 7 bases from J, with 11 bases in between. The CDR3 loop spans 12 amino acids.

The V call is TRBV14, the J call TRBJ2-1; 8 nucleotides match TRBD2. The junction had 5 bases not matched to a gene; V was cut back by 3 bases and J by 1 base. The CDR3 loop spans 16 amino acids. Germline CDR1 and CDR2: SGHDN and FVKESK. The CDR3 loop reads CASSHPGTRSYNEQFF. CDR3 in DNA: TGTGCCAGCAGCCACCCCGGGACTAGGTCCTACAATGAGCAGTTCTTC.